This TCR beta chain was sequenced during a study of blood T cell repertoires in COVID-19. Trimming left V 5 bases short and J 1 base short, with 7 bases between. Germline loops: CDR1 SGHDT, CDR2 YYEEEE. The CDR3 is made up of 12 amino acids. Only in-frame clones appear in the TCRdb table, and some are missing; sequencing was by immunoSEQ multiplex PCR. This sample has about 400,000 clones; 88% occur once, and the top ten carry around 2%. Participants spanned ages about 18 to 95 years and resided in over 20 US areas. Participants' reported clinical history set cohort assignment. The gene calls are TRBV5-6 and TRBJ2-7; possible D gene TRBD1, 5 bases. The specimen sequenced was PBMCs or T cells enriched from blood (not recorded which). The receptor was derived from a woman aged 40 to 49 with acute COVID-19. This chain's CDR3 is CASRGVSYEQYF. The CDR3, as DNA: TGTGCCAGCAGAGGGGTGTCCTACGAGCAGTACTTC.